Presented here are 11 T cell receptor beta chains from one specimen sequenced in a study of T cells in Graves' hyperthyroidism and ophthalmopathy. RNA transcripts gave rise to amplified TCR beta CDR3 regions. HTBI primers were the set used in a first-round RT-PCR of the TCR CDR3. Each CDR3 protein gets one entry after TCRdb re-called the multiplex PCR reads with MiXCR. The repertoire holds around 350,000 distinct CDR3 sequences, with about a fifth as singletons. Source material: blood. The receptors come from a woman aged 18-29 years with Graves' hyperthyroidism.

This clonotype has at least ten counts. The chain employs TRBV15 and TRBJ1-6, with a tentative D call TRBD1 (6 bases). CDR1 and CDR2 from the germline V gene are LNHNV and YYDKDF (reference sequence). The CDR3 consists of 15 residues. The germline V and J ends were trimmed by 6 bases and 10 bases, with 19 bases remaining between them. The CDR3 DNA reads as TGTGCCACCAGAGACTACAGGGCAAGAGGGTCACCCCTCCACTTT. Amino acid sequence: CATRDYRARGSPLHF.

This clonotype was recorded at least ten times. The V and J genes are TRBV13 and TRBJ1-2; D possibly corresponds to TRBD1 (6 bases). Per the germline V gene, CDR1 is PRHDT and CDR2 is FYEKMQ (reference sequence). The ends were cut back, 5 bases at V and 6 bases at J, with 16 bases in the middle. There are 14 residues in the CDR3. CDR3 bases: TGTGCCAGCAGCCCTTCGGGGGCGTTAAATGGCTACACCTTC. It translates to CASSPSGALNGYTF.

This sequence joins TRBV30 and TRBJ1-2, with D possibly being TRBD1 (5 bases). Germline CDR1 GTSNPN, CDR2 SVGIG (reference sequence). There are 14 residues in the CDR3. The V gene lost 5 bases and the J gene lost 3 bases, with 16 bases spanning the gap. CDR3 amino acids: CAWGTSDSYYGYTF. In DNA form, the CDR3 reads TGTGCCTGGGGCACCTCAGACAGTTACTATGGCTACACCTTC.

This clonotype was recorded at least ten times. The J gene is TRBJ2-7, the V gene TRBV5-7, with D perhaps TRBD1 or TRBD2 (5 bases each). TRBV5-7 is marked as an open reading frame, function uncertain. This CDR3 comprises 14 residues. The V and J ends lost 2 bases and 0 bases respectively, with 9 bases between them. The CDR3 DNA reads TGTGCCAGCAGCTTCCGGGGCTTCTCCTACGAGCAGTACTTC. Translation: CASSFRGFSYEQYF.

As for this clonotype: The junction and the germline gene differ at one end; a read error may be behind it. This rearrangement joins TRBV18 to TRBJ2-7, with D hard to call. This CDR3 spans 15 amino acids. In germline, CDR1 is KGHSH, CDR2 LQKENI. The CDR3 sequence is CASSPGKCYSYDQYF. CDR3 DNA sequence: TGTGCCAGCTCACCAGGAAAATGTTATTCCTACGATCAGTACTTC.

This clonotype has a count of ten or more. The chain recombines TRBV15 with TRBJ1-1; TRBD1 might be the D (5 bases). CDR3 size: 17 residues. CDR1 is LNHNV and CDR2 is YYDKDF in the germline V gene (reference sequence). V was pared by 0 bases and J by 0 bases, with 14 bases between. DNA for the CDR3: TGTGCCACCAGCAGAGATAGGGCCCAGGGATTGAACACTGAAGCTTTCTTT. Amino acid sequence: CATSRDRAQGLNTEAFF. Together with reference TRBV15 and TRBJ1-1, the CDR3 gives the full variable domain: DAMVIQNPRYQVTQFGKPVTLSCSQTLNHNVMYWYQQKSSQAPKLLFHYYDKDFNNEADTPDNFQSRRPNTSFCFLDIRSPGLGDTAMYLCATSRDRAQGLNTEAFFGQGTRLTVV.

CDR3 amino acids: CASSPPSFGGGNQPQHF. DNA for the CDR3: TGCGCCAGCAGCCCGCCGTCTTTCGGGGGCGGAAATCAGCCCCAGCATTTT. J is TRBJ1-5 and V is TRBV4-1; D is possibly TRBD1 (6 bases). V was shortened by 4 bases and J by 4 bases, with 20 bases between the two germline ends. The CDR3 is made up of 17 amino acids. Germline V lookup: CDR1 MGHRA, CDR2 YSYEKL.

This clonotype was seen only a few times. CDR3 region: CASSQGLGQGSTGNTIYF. The CDR3 region has the DNA TGTGCCAGCAGCCAAGGATTGGGACAGGGTTCCACTGGAAACACCATATATTTT. The chain uses TRBV3-1 and TRBJ1-3, with 9 bases lining up with TRBD1. The CDR3 has 18 amino acids. CDR1 LGHDT and CDR2 YNNKEL come from the germline V gene (reference sequence). V lost 1 base and J lost 2; bases outside the gene matches: 9.

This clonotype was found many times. The CDR3 sequence: CASSNLGGAGQETQYF. For the CDR3, the DNA is TGTGCCAGCAGCAACCTAGGGGGGGCAGGGCAAGAGACCCAGTACTTC. The chain has TRBV9 and TRBJ2-5; maybe TRBD2 (7 bases). CDR3 length: 16 amino acids. Per germline, CDR1 SGDLS and CDR2 YYNGEE. V lost 4 bases, J lost 2 bases, and 18 bases lay in between.

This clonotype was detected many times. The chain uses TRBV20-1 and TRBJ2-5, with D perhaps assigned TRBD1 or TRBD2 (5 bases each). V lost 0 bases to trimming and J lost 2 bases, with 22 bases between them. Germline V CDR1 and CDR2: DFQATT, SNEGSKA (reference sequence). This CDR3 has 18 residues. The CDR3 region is CSARDPVSRGTWQETQYF. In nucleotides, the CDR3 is TGCAGTGCTAGAGATCCGGTTTCGAGGGGCACGTGGCAAGAGACCCAGTACTTC.

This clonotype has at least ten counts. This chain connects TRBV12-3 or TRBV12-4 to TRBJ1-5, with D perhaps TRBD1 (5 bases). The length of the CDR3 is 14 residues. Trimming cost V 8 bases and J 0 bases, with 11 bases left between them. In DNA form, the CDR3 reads TGTGCCAGCCGGGGGGGGTTTAGCAATCAGCCCCAGCATTTT. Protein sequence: CASRGGFSNQPQHF.